Reported below is one T cell receptor beta chain. The antigen is undetermined. The data originate from a study of T-cell memory formation after mild COVID-19. The wider study: Each donor largely had its own TCR clusters. Findings and caveats of the study: Among contracting clones, CD4+ were mainly CM/EM and CD8+ enriched in EMRA. Second-wave clones that peaked on day 37 lacked confirmed SARS-CoV-2 specificity.

V was pared by 1 base and J by 0 bases, with 5 bases of the junction left unmatched. There are 17 residues in the CDR3. Germline V gene sequence: CDR1 LGHDT, CDR2 YNNKEL (reference sequence). MiXCR, run by TCRdb on the 5' RACE reads, gives a single entry per CDR3 protein. The profile covers 350,000 to 500,000 distinct CDR3 sequences, with roughly 18% appearing a single time and around a fifth taken by the ten largest. This sequence originates from a young man who had mild COVID-19 (a few samples of this study predate the infection). Cell type and time point are not known. The sample comprised PBMCs or a T cell subset sorted from them (not recorded which). The chain carries TRBV3-1 and TRBJ2-2, with 7 bases identical to TRBD2. The CDR3 sequence: CASSQVGSGANTGELFF. CDR3 nucleotides: TGTGCCAGCAGCCAAGTGGGAAGCGGGGCGAACACCGGGGAGCTGTTTTTT.